The entry below describes one T cell receptor beta chain. Its target is unknown. Vbeta (60) and Jbeta (13) primers were used in the PCR. Libraries were prepared by immunoSEQ multiplex PCR; TCRdb keeps only in-frame clonotypes and omits some of them. The data hold 180,000 or so clones, with 60% to 85% observed a single time. These data belong to a study of cytomegalovirus exposure and HLA in healthy donors. V lost 4 bases, J lost 7 bases, and 16 bases stayed unmatched. There are 16 residues in the CDR3. Germline CDR1 reads SGHTA; CDR2 reads FQGNSA. The study's findings and limits: Investigators reported more than 150 TCR beta chains as tied to cytomegalovirus. There were several of the most significant clusters that appeared linked to common viral pathogens in a later analysis. Being indistinguishable, some V segments were excluded, TRBV6-2 and TRBV6-3 among them. In presence/absence analyses, roughly uniform sequencing depth across donors was assumed.

The chain uses TRBV7-2 and TRBJ2-7, with 7 bases fitting TRBD1. This sequence originates from a male donor in good health and CMV-seronegative. Sequencing was performed on PBMCs. Here the CDR3 DNA reads TGTGCCAGCAGCTGGAGAGTGACAGGGTCATCTCGAGAGCAGTACTTC. Protein product: CASSWRVTGSSREQYF.